Below are 11 T cell receptor beta chains sequenced from a single sample in a study of STAT3 mutations in large granular lymphocyte leukemia. Overall study results and limits: At least one immunodominant TCR beta clonotype appeared in every T-cell large granular lymphocyte leukemia patient.

No antigen is known for these receptors. Assay used: immunoSEQ multiplex PCR; TCRdb lists only in-frame clones, some missing. The sample includes more than 9,500 clones, more than 75% of them seen just once. The sample taken for sequencing was peripheral blood mononuclear cells. Receptors originate from a man aged 55 to 70 with T-cell large granular lymphocyte leukemia. Some clones in this sample may be carry-over from other donors' samples.

The chain employs TRBV5-4 and TRBJ2-7; tentative D call: TRBD1 (6 bases). Germline CDR1 is SGHNT and CDR2 is YYREEE (reference sequence). Trimming left V 4 bases short and J 7 bases short, with 18 bases between. The CDR3 has 14 residues. The CDR3 region has the DNA TGTGCCAGCAGCCCTCTCGACAGGTCGGGGGAGCAGTACTTC. Amino acids: CASSPLDRSGEQYF.

V is TRBV9 and J is TRBJ2-7, with D tentatively TRBD2 (6 bases). This CDR3 has 12 amino acids. In germline, CDR1 is SGDLS, CDR2 YYNGEE. Trimming cost V 0 bases and J 6 bases, with 7 bases left between them. CDR3 nucleotides: TGTGCCAGCAGCGTAGACGGGGGCGAGCAGTACTTC. This encodes CASSVDGGEQYF.

The CDR3 DNA reads as TGTGCCAGCAGCTTGCTCGGAGGGCCCACCTACGAGCAGTACTTC. This codes for CASSLLGGPTYEQYF. The chain links TRBV7-8 to TRBJ2-7; tentative D call: TRBD2 (6 bases). The CDR3 extends over 15 amino acids. The germline CDR1 and CDR2 sequences are SGHVS and FQNEAQ. With 3 bases removed from V and 2 bases from J, the gap between germline ends came to 14 bases.

The chain carries TRBV2 and TRBJ1-4; D might be TRBD1 (6 bases). The CDR3 consists of 14 residues. V lost 4 bases to trimming and J lost 6 bases, with 12 bases between them. Germline CDR1 and CDR2: SNHLY and FYNNEI. The CDR3 here is CASSVGGHYEKLFF. The CDR3 DNA sequence: TGTGCCAGCAGTGTGGGGGGACATTATGAAAAACTGTTTTTT.

This clone turned up a few times. The chain recombines TRBV5-6 with TRBJ2-1, with D possibly TRBD2 on 7 matching bases. Trimming stripped 3 bases from V and 3 bases from J, with 13 bases between. The CDR3 contains 15 residues. Germline CDR1 is SGHDT and CDR2 is YYEEEE. CDR3 protein: CASSWGASGYNEQFF. CDR3 in DNA: TGTGCCAGCAGCTGGGGGGCTAGCGGCTACAATGAGCAGTTCTTC.

V and J are TRBV4-2 and TRBJ1-1; the match to TRBD1 covers 9 bases. Germline V gene lookup returns CDR1 LGHNA and CDR2 YNFKEQ. The CDR3 runs to 14 residues. Trimming took 3 bases from V and 1 from J; bases not matched to a gene: 0. The CDR3 protein is CASSQDRGNTEAFF. CDR3 nucleotide sequence: TGTGCCAGCAGCCAGGACAGGGGGAACACTGAAGCTTTCTTT.

V and J are TRBV19 and TRBJ1-2, with D possibly matching TRBD1 (5 bases). Germline CDR1 LNHDA, CDR2 SQIVND (reference sequence). CDR3 length equals 15 residues. V was cut by 1 base and J by 5 bases, with 14 bases left in between. CDR3 protein: CASSIAPGPRYGYTF. In DNA, the CDR3 is TGTGCCAGTAGTATAGCACCGGGACCTCGGTATGGCTACACCTTC.

The CDR3 nucleotides are TGTGCCAGCACACTGTCGGGGGAGACCCAGTACTTC. As protein: CASTLSGETQYF. V usage is TRBV7-2 and J usage is TRBJ2-5, with D maybe TRBD2 (5 bases). The V end was cut by 7 bases, the J end by 5 bases, with 11 bases between. The CDR3 spans 12 residues. CDR1 and CDR2 from the germline V gene are SGHTA and FQGNSA.

This chain uses TRBV5-6 with TRBJ1-5; D is possibly TRBD1 (6 bases). V was clipped by 1 base and J by 1 base, with 9 bases between them. Germline V lookup: CDR1 SGHDT, CDR2 YYEEEE. The CDR3 is made up of 15 amino acids. This chain's CDR3 is CASSLTGRSNQPQHF. DNA for the CDR3: TGTGCCAGCAGCTTGACAGGGAGAAGCAATCAGCCCCAGCATTTT.

The chain recombines TRBV6-5 with TRBJ1-1, with unresolved D. V was trimmed by 2 bases and J by 4 bases, leaving 11 bases between them. Germline values: CDR1 MNHEY, CDR2 SVGAGI. The CDR3 length is 14 residues. The CDR3 loop is CASSYRARVTEAFF. The CDR3 nucleotides read TGTGCCAGCAGTTACAGGGCGAGGGTCACTGAAGCTTTCTTT.

The chain combines TRBV4-1 with TRBJ1-3; no firm D call. CDR1 is MGHRA and CDR2 is YSYEKL in the germline V gene. The V end was cut by 0 bases, the J end by 0 bases, with 9 bases between. This CDR3 has 16 residues. DNA of the CDR3: TGCGCCAGCAGCCAAGAGTCACAGAACTCTGGAAACACCATATATTTT. It specifies CASSQESQNSGNTIYF.